Shown below are 26 T cell receptor beta chains from a single sample sequenced in a study of cytomegalovirus exposure and HLA in healthy donors. PCR primers comprised 60 Vbeta and 13 Jbeta primers. Assay used: immunoSEQ multiplex PCR; TCRdb lists only in-frame clones, some missing. The sample lists fewer than 120,000 clones; over 65% were seen once. The sequencing input was PBMCs. Receptors were obtained from a woman in her twenties or thirties in good health and CMV-seronegative.

The chain links TRBV7-2 to TRBJ2-3, with D maybe TRBD2 (6 bases). Trimming took off 0 bases at V and 6 bases at J, with 16 bases between the two ends. Germline values: CDR1 SGHTA, CDR2 FQGNSA. This CDR3 is 16 amino acids long. The CDR3 nucleotides read TGTGCCAGCAGCTTAGCGGGCACTAGCCCGAGGGATACGCAGTATTTT. This codes for CASSLAGTSPRDTQYF.

The V and J genes are TRBV7-2 and TRBJ2-7, with D perhaps TRBD1 (6 bases). Trimming took 4 bases from V and 0 from J, leaving 13 bases between them. The CDR3 consists of 15 residues. CDR1 and CDR2 (germline): SGHTA, FQGNSA. The CDR3 is CASSSGTLSSYEQYF. The CDR3, as DNA: TGTGCCAGCAGCTCCGGGACACTTAGCTCCTACGAGCAGTACTTC.

The chain couples TRBV4-3 to TRBJ2-7, with 10 positions matching TRBD2. This CDR3 is built from 15 residues. Looked up from germline, CDR1 is LGHNA and CDR2 is YSLEER. Losses at the gene ends were 3 bases for V and 7 bases for J; bases not matched to a gene: 9. CDR3 sequence reads: CASSHRAGGPGEQYF. The DNA for the CDR3 is TGCGCCAGCAGCCATAGAGCGGGGGGGCCAGGGGAGCAGTACTTC.

The chain links TRBV21-1 to TRBJ2-3; the table calls TRBD1, which could not be checked here. TRBV21-1 is deemed a pseudogene. This CDR3 has 13 residues. CDR3 in amino acids: CASSVSQGDTQYF. The CDR3 nucleotides are TGTGCCAGCAGCGTATCACAGGGAGACACGCAGTATTTT.

The chain links TRBV25-1 to TRBJ2-3; D not resolved. This CDR3 contains 12 residues. Germline V gene sequence: CDR1 MGHDK, CDR2 SYGVNS. V was clipped by 3 bases and J by 9 bases, with 10 bases between them. This CDR3 reads CASSDYPLTQYF. The CDR3 nucleotides are TGTGCCAGCAGTGATTATCCCCTCACGCAGTATTTT.

V usage is TRBV9 and J usage is TRBJ1-2; tentatively, D is TRBD1 (5 bases). This CDR3 spans 14 amino acids. The V end was cut by 0 bases, the J end by 4 bases, with 10 bases between. The germline V gene has CDR1 SGDLS and CDR2 YYNGEE. The CDR3 nucleotides read TGTGCCAGCAGCGTAGCTGGGGGGGGCTATGGCTACACCTTC. Encoded protein: CASSVAGGGYGYTF.

The genes are TRBV21-1 and TRBJ2-7; the table's D gene call, TRBD1, was not cross checked with the DNA. TRBV21-1 is described as a pseudogene. The CDR3 is 17 residues long. CDR3 in amino acids: CASSKASGDRDGHEQYF. The CDR3 region has the DNA TGTGCCAGCAGCAAAGCTTCCGGGGACAGGGATGGTCACGAGCAGTACTTC.

The chain employs TRBV4-2 and TRBJ1-2, with 7 bases identical to TRBD1. This CDR3 contains 16 residues. V lost 3 bases to trimming and J lost 2 bases; unmatched junction nucleotides: 9. CDR1 is LGHNA, CDR2 YNFKEQ, per germline. The CDR3 protein is CASSHAGQGGNYGYTF. DNA of the CDR3: TGTGCCAGCAGCCACGCCGGGCAGGGGGGAAACTATGGCTACACCTTC.

The chain carries TRBV6-5 and TRBJ2-7; D may be TRBD2 (5 bases). V lost 0 bases, J lost 2 bases, and 14 bases lay in between. The length of the CDR3 is 16 residues. Germline V gene lookup returns CDR1 MNHEY and CDR2 SVGAGI. In nucleotides, the CDR3 is TGTGCCAGCAGTTACTCGTTTTCGGGGTCCCCCTACGAGCAGTACTTC. Its protein is CASSYSFSGSPYEQYF.

The chain recombines TRBV30 with TRBJ1-1; D unclear. The V end was cut by 2 bases, the J end by 4 bases, with 11 bases between. Germline V gene lookup returns CDR1 GTSNPN and CDR2 SVGIG (reference sequence). The CDR3 spans 13 residues. The CDR3 nucleotides read TGTGCCTGGAGTAGGCACGGGTTCACTGAAGCTTTCTTT. It translates to CAWSRHGFTEAFF.

The V and J genes are TRBV7-2 and TRBJ2-2, with D uncertain. CDR1 SGHTA and CDR2 FQGNSA come from the germline V gene. V lost 2 bases and J lost 3, with 13 bases in between. The CDR3 is 16 amino acids. CDR3 sequence: CASSLTVSKYTGELFF. The DNA for the CDR3 is TGTGCCAGCAGCTTAACTGTGTCAAAATACACCGGGGAGCTGTTTTTT.

The rearrangement links TRBV4-1 to TRBJ2-7; 9 nucleotides line up with TRBD2. This CDR3 is 16 amino acids long. Trimming cost V 0 bases and J 3 bases; bases outside gene matches: 6. From germline, CDR1 is MGHRA and CDR2 YSYEKL. CDR3 DNA: TGCGCCAGCAGCCAAGATCTTGCTAGCGGGGACTACGAGCAGTACTTC. Residues: CASSQDLASGDYEQYF.

The V and J genes are TRBV6-1 and TRBJ2-5, with D possibly matching TRBD1 (5 bases). This CDR3 is built from 13 residues. The germline V gene encodes CDR1 MNHNS and CDR2 SASEGT. Trimming removed 4 bases from V and 4 bases from J, with 10 bases in between. The CDR3 protein is CASSASGLETQYF. CDR3 in DNA: TGTGCCAGCAGTGCCTCAGGGTTAGAGACCCAGTACTTC.

This clone was counted a few times. This chain connects TRBV18 to TRBJ2-5; 8 bases match TRBD2. The CDR3 runs 14 residues. Germline CDR1 is KGHSH and CDR2 is LQKENI. V lost 6 bases and J lost 5; bases outside the gene matches: 8. As DNA, the CDR3 is TGTGCCAGCTCCCCCGGGGCTAGCGGGGAGACCCAGTACTTC. Amino acids: CASSPGASGETQYF.

This clone has more than one count but fewer than ten. The chain carries TRBV6-1 and TRBJ2-7, with D uncertain. The CDR3 is 15 residues long. The ends were cut back, 6 bases at V and 0 bases at J, with 15 bases in the middle. Germline lookup yields CDR1 MNHNS and CDR2 SASEGT. The CDR3 sequence: CASSLVPGFSYEQYF. The CDR3 nucleotides are TGTGCCAGCAGCCTTGTTCCGGGTTTCTCCTACGAGCAGTACTTC.

The genes are TRBV29-1 and TRBJ2-3, with 10 bases aligning to TRBD2. The CDR3 has 14 amino acids. With 7 bases clipped from V and 5 bases from J, the junction kept 9 bases outside the gene matches. In germline, CDR1 is SQVTM, CDR2 ANQGSEA. CDR3 residues: CSGLAGGRGDTQYF. Written as DNA, the CDR3 is TGCAGCGGATTAGCGGGGGGCCGGGGAGATACGCAGTATTTT.

In its sample, this clone was seen a few times. The chain's CDR3 is CASSDRVLNTEAFF. In nucleotides, the CDR3 is TGTGCCAGCAGTGACAGGGTCTTGAACACTGAAGCTTTCTTT. This sequence joins TRBV6-5 and TRBJ1-1; 7 positions agree with TRBD1. Germline V gene lookup returns CDR1 MNHEY and CDR2 SVGAGI. The CDR3 totals 14 residues. J was trimmed by 0 bases and V by 5 bases; bases with no gene match: 3.

This sequence joins TRBV6-5 and TRBJ2-2, with 9 bases that match TRBD1. V was pared by 5 bases and J by 4 bases, with 5 bases of the junction left unmatched. Per germline, CDR1 MNHEY and CDR2 SVGAGI. The CDR3 is 15 amino acids. The CDR3 loop reads CASSTRDRATGELFF. CDR3 nucleotide sequence: TGTGCCAGCAGTACACGGGACAGGGCCACCGGGGAGCTGTTTTTT.

This chain connects TRBV7-9 to TRBJ1-6; perhaps TRBD1 as D (6 bases). Trimming cost V 5 bases and J 10 bases, with 21 bases left between them. The CDR3 spans 16 residues. Germline CDR1 SEHNR, CDR2 FQNEAQ (reference sequence). This chain's CDR3 is CASSPLRGIIESPLHF. DNA for the CDR3: TGTGCCAGCAGCCCCCTGAGGGGGATAATAGAGTCACCCCTCCACTTT.

This clone was counted once. This chain connects TRBV7-9 to TRBJ1-5; TRBD1 is a possible D gene (5 bases). The germline gives CDR1 SEHNR, CDR2 FQNEAQ (reference sequence). V lost 4 bases and J 9 bases, leaving 19 bases between the germline ends. This CDR3 has 15 amino acids. The CDR3 loop reads CASSSEEEGLRPQHF. The DNA for the CDR3 is TGTGCCAGCAGCTCCGAGGAGGAGGGGTTGAGGCCCCAGCATTTT.

V usage is TRBV9 and J usage is TRBJ1-5; D is undetermined. Trimming shortened V by 0 bases and J by 5 bases, and 12 bases separated the two germline ends. The CDR3 spans 15 residues. The germline gives CDR1 SGDLS, CDR2 YYNGEE. The CDR3 sequence: CASSVGAQQDQPQHF. The DNA of the CDR3 is TGTGCCAGCAGCGTAGGGGCACAGCAGGATCAGCCCCAGCATTTT.

The rearrangement joins TRBV7-9 to TRBJ2-7; TRBD1 might be the D (5 bases). The germline V and J ends were trimmed by 1 base and 1 base, with 20 bases remaining between them. CDR3 length: 18 residues. CDR1 SEHNR and CDR2 FQNEAQ come from the germline V gene (reference sequence). The CDR3: CASSLEGIAFQRSYEQYF. DNA for the CDR3: TGTGCCAGCAGCTTAGAGGGGATAGCCTTCCAGAGATCCTACGAGCAGTACTTC.

The chain employs TRBV2 and TRBJ1-1; weak D call: TRBD1 (5 bases). Trimming left V 7 bases short and J 0 bases short, with 21 bases between. There are 17 residues in the CDR3. Per the germline V gene, CDR1 is SNHLY and CDR2 is FYNNEI. This CDR3 reads CASISLGPQGLNTEAFF. CDR3 coding DNA: TGTGCCAGCATATCCCTGGGGCCGCAGGGCTTGAACACTGAAGCTTTCTTT.

The rearrangement uses TRBV7-2 and TRBJ2-7, with D possibly matching TRBD2 (5 bases). Germline CDR1 and CDR2: SGHTA and FQGNSA. The CDR3 extends over 14 amino acids. Trimming took 4 bases from V and 4 from J, leaving 14 bases between them. DNA of the CDR3: TGTGCCAGCAGCTGGCCGGGATCCATATACGAGCAGTACTTC. Its protein product is CASSWPGSIYEQYF.

The rearrangement uses TRBV19 and TRBJ1-2; D is undetermined. V shed 3 bases and J shed 3 bases, with 8 bases lying between them. CDR3 size: 13 residues. Germline V CDR1 and CDR2: LNHDA, SQIVND (reference sequence). As DNA, the CDR3 is TGTGCCAGTAGTATTTCGTCTGACTATGGCTACACCTTC. This gives the protein CASSISSDYGYTF.

This clone was picked up a small number of times. The rearrangement uses TRBV29-1 and TRBJ2-5; 7 bases match TRBD2. The CDR3 consists of 14 residues. From germline, CDR1 is SQVTM and CDR2 ANQGSEA. V shed 0 bases, J shed 5 bases, and the junction held 6 bases outside the gene matches. The CDR3 region is CSVEEGRVGETQYF. In DNA, the CDR3 is TGCAGCGTTGAAGAGGGGAGGGTAGGGGAGACCCAGTACTTC.